This T cell receptor beta chain was captured by sequencing in a study of persistence of HIV-infected CD4 T cells. Study conclusions and caveats: Compared with CD3/CD28-stimulated cells, CMV- and Gag-responding cells showed lower TCRbeta richness.

On this clone: Its antigen remains unknown.

Sequencing used immunoSEQ version 4 in survey mode. TCRdb keeps only in-frame clones here, not all; method: immunoSEQ multiplex PCR. The sample carries fewer than 40,000 clones, 70% recorded once. Overlapping HIV-1 Gag 15-mer peptides at approximately 1 ug per peptide per mL were used. CD4+ T cells upregulating both CD40 ligand and CD69 were sorted as responding cells. Losses at the gene ends were 3 bases for V and 6 bases for J; bases not matched to a gene: 6. CDR3 length: 16 amino acids. CDR1 and CDR2 (germline): SGDLS, YYNGEE. The input for sequencing was CD4+ T cells sorted from PBMCs after approximately 19-hour stimulation, taken from a patient who received antiretroviral therapy. The sequence was obtained from an adult man with HIV who was CMV-seropositive. This chain connects TRBV9 to TRBJ2-2, with TRBD2 matching over 12 bases. The CDR3 loop is CASSAVLAGGSGELFF. The CDR3 DNA follows: TGTGCCAGCAGCGCGGTACTAGCGGGGGGCTCCGGGGAGCTGTTTTTT.